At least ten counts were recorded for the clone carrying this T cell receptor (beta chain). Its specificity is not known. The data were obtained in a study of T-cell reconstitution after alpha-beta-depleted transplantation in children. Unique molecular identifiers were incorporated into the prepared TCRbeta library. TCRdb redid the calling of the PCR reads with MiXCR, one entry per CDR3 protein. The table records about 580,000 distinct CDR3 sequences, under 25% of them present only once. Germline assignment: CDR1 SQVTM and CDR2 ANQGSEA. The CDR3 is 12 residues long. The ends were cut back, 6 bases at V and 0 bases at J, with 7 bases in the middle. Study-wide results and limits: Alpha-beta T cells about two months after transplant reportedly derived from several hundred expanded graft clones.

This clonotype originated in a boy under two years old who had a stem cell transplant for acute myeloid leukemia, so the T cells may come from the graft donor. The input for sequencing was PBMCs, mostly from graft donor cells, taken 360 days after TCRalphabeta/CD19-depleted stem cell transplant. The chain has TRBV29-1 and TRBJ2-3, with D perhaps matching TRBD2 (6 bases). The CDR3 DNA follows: TGCAGCGTCCTAGCGAGCACAGATACGCAGTATTTT. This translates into CSVLASTDTQYF.